This T cell receptor beta chain derives from a study of shared clonotypes between healthy human individuals. Study-wide results and caveats: Tissues were not sampled, only blood, and their repertoires likely differ.

Donors were Caucasian adults residing in Nashville, Tennessee, USA. Details on this clone: What it binds is unknown.

The CDR3 length is 17 residues. V lost 3 bases and J lost 0, with 17 bases in between. Germline V gene data show CDR1 as PRHDT and CDR2 as FYEKMQ (reference sequence). The test was conducted at deep level. Sequencing on ten immunoSEQ deep assay plates was performed for unsorted PBMC DNA. Sequencing used immunoSEQ multiplex PCR; TCRdb keeps in-frame clones, though not all of them. The repertoire holds about 450,000 clones, with 75% to 85% as singletons. The receptor was derived from a woman in her thirties or forties in good health. Some clones in this sample may be carry-over from other donors' samples. Specimen: PBMCs. The gene calls are TRBV13 and TRBJ1-1, with a weak D call TRBD1 (6 bases). The CDR3: CASSFIARGTLNTEAFF. CDR3 sequence (DNA): TGTGCCAGCAGCTTCATAGCGCGCGGGACATTGAACACTGAAGCTTTCTTT.